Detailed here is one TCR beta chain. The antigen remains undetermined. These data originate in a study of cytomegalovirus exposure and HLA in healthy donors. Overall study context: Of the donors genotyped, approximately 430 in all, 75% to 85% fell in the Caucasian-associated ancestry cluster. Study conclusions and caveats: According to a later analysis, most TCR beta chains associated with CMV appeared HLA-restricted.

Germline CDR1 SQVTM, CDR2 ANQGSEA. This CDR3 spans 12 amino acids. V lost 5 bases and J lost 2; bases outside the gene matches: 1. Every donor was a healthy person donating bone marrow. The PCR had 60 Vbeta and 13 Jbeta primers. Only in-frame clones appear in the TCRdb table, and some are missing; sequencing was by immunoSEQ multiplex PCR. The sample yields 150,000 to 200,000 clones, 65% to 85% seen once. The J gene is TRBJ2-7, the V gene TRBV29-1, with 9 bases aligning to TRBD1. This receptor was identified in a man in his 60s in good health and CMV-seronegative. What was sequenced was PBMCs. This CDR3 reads CSVRTGAYEQYF. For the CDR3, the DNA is TGCAGCGTTAGGACAGGGGCCTACGAGCAGTACTTC.